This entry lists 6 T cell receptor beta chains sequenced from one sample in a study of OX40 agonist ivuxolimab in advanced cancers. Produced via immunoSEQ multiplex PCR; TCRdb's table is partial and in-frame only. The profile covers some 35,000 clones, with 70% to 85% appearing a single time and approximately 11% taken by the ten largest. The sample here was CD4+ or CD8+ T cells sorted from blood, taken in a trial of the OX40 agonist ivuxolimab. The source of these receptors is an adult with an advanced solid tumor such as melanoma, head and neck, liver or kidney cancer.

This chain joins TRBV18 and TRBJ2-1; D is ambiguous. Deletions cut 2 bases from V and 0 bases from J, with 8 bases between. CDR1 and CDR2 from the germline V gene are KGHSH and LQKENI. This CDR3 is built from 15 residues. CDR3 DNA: TGTGCCAGCTCACCATGGGTTAGCTCCTACAATGAGCAGTTCTTC. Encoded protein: CASSPWVSSYNEQFF.

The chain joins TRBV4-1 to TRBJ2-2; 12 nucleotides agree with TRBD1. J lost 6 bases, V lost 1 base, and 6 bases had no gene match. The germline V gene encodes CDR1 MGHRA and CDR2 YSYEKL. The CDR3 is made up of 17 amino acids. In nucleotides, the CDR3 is TGCGCCAGCAGCCAAGCGGCGGGACAGGGGGCTCCCGGGGAGCTGTTTTTT. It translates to CASSQAAGQGAPGELFF.

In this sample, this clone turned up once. Here the CDR3 DNA reads TGCGCCAGCAGCCAAGATCAGGCGGTCTACGAGCAGTACTTC. It encodes CASSQDQAVYEQYF. The J gene is TRBJ2-7, the V gene TRBV4-1, with D unclear. The CDR3 is 14 residues long. CDR1 and CDR2 (germline): MGHRA, YSYEKL. The V and J ends lost 0 bases and 3 bases respectively, with 9 bases between them.

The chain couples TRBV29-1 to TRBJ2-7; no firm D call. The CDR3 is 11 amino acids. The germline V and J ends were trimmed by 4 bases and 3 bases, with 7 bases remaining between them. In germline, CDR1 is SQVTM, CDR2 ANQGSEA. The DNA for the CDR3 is TGCAGCGTTGCTCCGGGCTACGAGCAGTACTTC. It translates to CSVAPGYEQYF.

In nucleotides, the CDR3 is TGTGCCACCGAAACCGGCTACGAGCAGTACTTC. This translates into CATETGYEQYF. The gene calls are TRBV6-6 and TRBJ2-7; D not resolved. The V gene's germline CDR1 is MNHNY and CDR2 SVGAGI (reference sequence). Trimming left V 10 bases short and J 3 bases short, with 10 bases between. This CDR3 contains 11 residues.

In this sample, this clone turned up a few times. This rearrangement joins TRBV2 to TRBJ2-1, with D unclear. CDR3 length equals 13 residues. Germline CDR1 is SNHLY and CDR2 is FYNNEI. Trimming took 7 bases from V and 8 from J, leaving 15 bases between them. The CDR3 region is CASIQLGAHEQFF. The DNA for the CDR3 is TGTGCCAGCATTCAGCTAGGTGCCCATGAGCAGTTCTTC.